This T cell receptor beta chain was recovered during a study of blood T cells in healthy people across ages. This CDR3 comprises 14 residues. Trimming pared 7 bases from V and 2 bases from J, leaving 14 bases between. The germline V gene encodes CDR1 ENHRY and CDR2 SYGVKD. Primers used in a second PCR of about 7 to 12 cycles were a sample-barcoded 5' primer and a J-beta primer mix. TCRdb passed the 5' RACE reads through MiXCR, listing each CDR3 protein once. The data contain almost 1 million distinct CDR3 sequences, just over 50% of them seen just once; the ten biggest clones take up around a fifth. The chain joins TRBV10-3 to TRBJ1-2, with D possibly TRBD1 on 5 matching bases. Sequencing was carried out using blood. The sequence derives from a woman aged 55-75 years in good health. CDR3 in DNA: TGTGCCATCAAACCCAACGCAGGGAACTATGGCTACACCTTC. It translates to CAIKPNAGNYGYTF.